This TCR beta chain was recorded in a study of cytomegalovirus exposure and HLA in healthy donors. Findings of the study overall: When a later analysis compared HLA-associated TCR beta chains with equally common others, the HLA-associated chains turned out to be more clonally expanded and to have lower generation probabilities. As a later analysis revealed, the rate of TCR association differed by HLA locus, with DRB1 most and HLA-C fewest. In a later analysis, a missense DCLRE1C variant was linked to TCR beta V- and J-gene trimming. Within an earlier analysis, most TCR beta V segments proved productive either about 90% or about 30% of the time.

PCR employed 60 Vbeta and 13 Jbeta primers. TCRdb's table, derived via immunoSEQ multiplex PCR, lists solely in-frame clones and lacks some. This table has under 130,000 clones, roughly two thirds appearing once. The CDR3 loop spans 16 amino acids. V dropped 8 bases and J dropped 2 bases, with 18 bases sitting between them. In regard to this clone: The antigen is undetermined.

The sample comprised PBMCs. This rearrangement joins TRBV23-1 to TRBJ2-2; weak D call: TRBD1 (6 bases). TRBV23-1 is an ORF for which the function is uncertain. The receptor was isolated from a young man in good health and CMV-seronegative. CDR3 DNA sequence: TGCGCCAGCCATACCGACCCCGGGACAAACACCGGGGAGCTGTTTTTT. It is translated as CASHTDPGTNTGELFF.